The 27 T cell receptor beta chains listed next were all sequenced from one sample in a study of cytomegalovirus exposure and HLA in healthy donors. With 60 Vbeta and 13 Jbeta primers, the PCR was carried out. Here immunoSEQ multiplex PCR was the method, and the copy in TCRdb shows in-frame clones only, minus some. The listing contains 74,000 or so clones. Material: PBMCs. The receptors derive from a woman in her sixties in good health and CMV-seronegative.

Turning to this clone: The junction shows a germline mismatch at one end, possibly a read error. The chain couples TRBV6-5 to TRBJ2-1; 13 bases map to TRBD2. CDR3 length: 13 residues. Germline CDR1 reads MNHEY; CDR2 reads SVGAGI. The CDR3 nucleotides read TGTGCCAGCAGTTCGTGGACTAGCGGGAGTACCGTCTTC. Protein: CASSSWTSGSTVF.

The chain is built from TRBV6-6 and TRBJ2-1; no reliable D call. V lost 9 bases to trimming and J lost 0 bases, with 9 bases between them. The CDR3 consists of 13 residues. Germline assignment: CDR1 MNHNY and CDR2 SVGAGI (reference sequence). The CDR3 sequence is CASYRFSYNEQFF. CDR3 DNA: TGTGCCAGTTACAGATTCTCCTACAATGAGCAGTTCTTC.

CDR3 nucleotide sequence: TGTGCCAGCAGCCCTCCCCCGACTAGCGGCTACGAGCAGTACTTC. It codes for CASSPPPTSGYEQYF. This chain links TRBV7-2 with TRBJ2-7; 9 positions agree with TRBD2. Per the germline V gene, CDR1 is SGHTA and CDR2 is FQGNSA. This CDR3 spans 15 amino acids. V shed 5 bases and J 3 bases; nucleotides not matched to a gene: 8.

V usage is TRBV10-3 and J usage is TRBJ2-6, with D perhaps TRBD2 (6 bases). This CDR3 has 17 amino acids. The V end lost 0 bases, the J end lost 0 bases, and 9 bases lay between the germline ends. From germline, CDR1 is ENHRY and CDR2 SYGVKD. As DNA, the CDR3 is TGTGCCATCAGTGAGTCGCGGGGCAGCTCTGGGGCCAACGTCCTGACTTTC. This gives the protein CAISESRGSSGANVLTF.

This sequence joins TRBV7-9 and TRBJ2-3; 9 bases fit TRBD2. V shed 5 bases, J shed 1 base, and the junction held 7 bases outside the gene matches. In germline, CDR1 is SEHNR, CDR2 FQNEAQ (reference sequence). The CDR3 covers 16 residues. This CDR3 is CASSIIAGVGTDTQYF. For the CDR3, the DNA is TGTGCCAGCAGCATAATAGCGGGAGTGGGCACAGATACGCAGTATTTT.

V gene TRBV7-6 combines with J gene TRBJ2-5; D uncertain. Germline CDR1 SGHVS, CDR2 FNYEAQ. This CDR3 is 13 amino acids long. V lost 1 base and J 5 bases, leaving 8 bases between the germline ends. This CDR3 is CASSLGPPETQYF. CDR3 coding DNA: TGTGCCAGCAGCTTAGGGCCTCCCGAGACCCAGTACTTC.

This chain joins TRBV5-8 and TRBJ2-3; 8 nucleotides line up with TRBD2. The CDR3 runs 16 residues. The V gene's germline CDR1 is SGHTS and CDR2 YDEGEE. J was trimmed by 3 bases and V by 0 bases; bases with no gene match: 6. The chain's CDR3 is CASSLGTGGETDTQYF. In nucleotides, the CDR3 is TGTGCCAGCAGCTTGGGGACGGGAGGGGAAACAGATACGCAGTATTTT.

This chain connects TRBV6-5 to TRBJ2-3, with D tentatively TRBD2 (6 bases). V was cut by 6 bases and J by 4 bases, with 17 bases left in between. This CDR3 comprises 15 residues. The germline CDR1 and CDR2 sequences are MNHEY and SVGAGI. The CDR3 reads CASRLTSVEADTQYF. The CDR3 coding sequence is TGTGCCAGCAGGCTGACTAGTGTGGAGGCAGATACGCAGTATTTT.

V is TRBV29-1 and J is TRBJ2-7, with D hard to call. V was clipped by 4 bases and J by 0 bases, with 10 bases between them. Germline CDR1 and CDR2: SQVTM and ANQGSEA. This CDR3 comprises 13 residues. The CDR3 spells CSVGARNSYEQYF. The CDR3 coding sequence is TGCAGCGTTGGGGCCAGAAACTCCTACGAGCAGTACTTC.

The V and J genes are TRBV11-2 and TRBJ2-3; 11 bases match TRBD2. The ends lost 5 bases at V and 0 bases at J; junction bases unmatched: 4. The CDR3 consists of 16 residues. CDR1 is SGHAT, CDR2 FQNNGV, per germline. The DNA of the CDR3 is TGTGCCAGCAGCCCCAGGACTAGCGGGAGCACAGATACGCAGTATTTT. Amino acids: CASSPRTSGSTDTQYF.

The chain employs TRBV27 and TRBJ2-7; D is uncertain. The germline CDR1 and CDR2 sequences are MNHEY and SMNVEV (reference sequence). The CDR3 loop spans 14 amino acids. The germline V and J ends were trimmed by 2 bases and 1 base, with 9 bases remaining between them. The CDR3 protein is CASSLRTESYEQYF. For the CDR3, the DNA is TGTGCCAGCAGTTTACGAACAGAGTCCTACGAGCAGTACTTC.

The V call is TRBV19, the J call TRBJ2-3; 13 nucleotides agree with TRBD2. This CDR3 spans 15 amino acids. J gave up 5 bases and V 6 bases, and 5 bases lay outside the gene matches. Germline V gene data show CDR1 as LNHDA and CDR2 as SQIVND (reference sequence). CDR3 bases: TGTGCCAGTAGACTAGCGGGAGGGCGAGGAGATACGCAGTATTTT. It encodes CASRLAGGRGDTQYF.

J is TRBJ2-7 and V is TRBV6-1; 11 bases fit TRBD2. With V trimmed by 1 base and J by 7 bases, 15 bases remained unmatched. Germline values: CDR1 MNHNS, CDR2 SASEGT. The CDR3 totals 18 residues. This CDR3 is CASSEGGPTSGRIIEQYF. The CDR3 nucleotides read TGTGCCAGCAGTGAAGGGGGCCCAACTAGCGGGAGAATCATAGAGCAGTACTTC.

The CDR3 here is CASSLGTGGREQFF. Here the CDR3 DNA reads TGTGCCAGCAGCCTCGGGACAGGGGGACGCGAGCAGTTCTTC. The chain combines TRBV2 with TRBJ2-1, with 11 nucleotides matching TRBD1. Germline V lookup: CDR1 SNHLY, CDR2 FYNNEI. The length of the CDR3 is 14 residues. The V and J ends lost 6 bases and 10 bases, in that order; junction bases with no gene match: 8.

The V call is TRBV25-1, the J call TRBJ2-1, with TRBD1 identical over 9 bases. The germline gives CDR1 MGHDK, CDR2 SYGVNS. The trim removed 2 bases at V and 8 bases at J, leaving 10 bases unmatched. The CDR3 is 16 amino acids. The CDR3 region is CASSEVGTGNPHEQFF. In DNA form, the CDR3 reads TGTGCCAGCAGTGAAGTGGGGACAGGGAATCCGCATGAGCAGTTCTTC.

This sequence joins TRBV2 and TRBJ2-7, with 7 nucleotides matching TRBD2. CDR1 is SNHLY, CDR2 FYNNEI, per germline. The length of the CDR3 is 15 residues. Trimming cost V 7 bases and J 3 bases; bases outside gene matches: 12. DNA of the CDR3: TGTGCCAGCAAAGACTCGGAGCGGGAAAACTACGAGCAGTACTTC. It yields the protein CASKDSERENYEQYF.

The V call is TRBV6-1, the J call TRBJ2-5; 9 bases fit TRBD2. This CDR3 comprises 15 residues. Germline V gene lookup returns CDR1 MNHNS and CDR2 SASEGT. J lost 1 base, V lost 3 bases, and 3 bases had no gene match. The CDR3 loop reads CASSDRRGGQETQYF. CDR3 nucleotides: TGTGCCAGCAGTGACCGGCGGGGGGGCCAAGAGACCCAGTACTTC.

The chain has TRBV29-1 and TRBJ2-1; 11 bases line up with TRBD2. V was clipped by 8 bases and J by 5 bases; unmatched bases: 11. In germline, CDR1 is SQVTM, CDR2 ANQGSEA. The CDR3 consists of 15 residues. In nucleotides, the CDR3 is TGCAGCCGCAAAACTAGCGGGAGCCCCCACAATGAGCAGTTCTTC. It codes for CSRKTSGSPHNEQFF.

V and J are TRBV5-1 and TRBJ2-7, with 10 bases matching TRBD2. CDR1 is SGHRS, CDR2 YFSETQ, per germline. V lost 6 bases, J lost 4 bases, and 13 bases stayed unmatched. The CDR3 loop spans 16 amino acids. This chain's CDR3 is CASKPAPLAGVYEQYF. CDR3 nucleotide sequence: TGCGCCAGCAAACCTGCCCCTCTAGCGGGAGTGTACGAGCAGTACTTC.

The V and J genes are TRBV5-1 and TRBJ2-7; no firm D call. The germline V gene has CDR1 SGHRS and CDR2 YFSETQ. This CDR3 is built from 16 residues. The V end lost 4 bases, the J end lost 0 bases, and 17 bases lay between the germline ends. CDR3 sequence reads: CASSIGASTVSYEQYF. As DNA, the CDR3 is TGCGCCAGCAGCATTGGCGCGTCTACAGTCTCCTACGAGCAGTACTTC.

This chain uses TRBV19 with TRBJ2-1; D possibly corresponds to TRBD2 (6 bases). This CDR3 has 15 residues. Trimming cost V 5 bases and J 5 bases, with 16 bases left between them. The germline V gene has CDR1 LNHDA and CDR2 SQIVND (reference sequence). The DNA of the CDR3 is TGTGCCAGTAGTTCCTTCGGCGGGATCCACAATGAGCAGTTCTTC. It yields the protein CASSSFGGIHNEQFF.

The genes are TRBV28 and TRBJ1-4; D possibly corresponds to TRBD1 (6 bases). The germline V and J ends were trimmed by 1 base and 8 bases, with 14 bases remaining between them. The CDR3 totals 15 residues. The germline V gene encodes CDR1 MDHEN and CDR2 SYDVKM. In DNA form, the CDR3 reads TGTGCCAGCAGTTTATCCACAGGGTGGAGAGAAAAACTGTTTTTT. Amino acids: CASSLSTGWREKLFF.

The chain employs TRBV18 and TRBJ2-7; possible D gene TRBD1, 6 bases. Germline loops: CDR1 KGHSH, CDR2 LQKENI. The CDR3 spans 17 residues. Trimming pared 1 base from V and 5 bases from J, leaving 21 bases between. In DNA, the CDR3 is TGTGCCAGCTCACCACTTCAAGGTACAGGGTTAAAGAACGAGCAGTACTTC. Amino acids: CASSPLQGTGLKNEQYF. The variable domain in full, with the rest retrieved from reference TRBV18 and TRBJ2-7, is NAGVMQNPRHLVRRRGQEARLRCSPMKGHSHVYWYRQLPEEGLKFMVYLQKENIIDESGMPKERFSAEFPKEGPSILRIQQVVRGDSAAYFCASSPLQGTGLKNEQYFGPGTRLTVT.

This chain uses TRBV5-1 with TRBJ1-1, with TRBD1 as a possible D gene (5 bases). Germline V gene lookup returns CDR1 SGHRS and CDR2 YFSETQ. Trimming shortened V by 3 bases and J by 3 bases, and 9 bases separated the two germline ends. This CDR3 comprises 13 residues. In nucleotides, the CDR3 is TGCGCCAGCAGCTCCCAAGGGGACACTGAAGCTTTCTTT. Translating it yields CASSSQGDTEAFF.

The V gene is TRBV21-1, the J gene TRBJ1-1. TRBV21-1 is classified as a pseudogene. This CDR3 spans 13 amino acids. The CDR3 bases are TGTGCCAGCAGTTCAACCCCCGGGTCTGAAGCTTTCTTT. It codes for CASSSTPGSEAFF.

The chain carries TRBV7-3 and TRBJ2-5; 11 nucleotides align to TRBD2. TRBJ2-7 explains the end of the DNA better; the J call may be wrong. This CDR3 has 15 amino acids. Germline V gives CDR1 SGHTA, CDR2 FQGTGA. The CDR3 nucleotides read TGTGCCAGCAGCTATCCCGGGACTAGCGGCTACGAGCAGTACTTC. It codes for CASSYPGTSGYEQYF.

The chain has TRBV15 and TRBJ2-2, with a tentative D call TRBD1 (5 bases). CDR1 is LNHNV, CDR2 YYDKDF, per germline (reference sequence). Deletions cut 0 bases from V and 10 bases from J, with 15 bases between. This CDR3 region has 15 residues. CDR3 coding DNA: TGTGCCACCAGCAGAGATAGGACATCGGCGGAGGAGCTGTTTTTT. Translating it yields CATSRDRTSAEELFF.